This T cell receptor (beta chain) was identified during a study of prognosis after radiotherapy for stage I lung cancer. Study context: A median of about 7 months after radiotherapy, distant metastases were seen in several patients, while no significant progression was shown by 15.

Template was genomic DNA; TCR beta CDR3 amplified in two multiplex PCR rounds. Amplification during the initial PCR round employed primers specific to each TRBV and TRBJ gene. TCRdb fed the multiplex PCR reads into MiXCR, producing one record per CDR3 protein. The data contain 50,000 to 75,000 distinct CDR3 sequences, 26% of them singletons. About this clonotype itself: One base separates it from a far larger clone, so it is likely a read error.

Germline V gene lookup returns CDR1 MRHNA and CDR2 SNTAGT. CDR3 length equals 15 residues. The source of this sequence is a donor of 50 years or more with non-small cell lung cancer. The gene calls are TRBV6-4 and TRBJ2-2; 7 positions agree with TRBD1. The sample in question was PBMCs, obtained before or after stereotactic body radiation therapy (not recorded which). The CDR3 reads CASRETGKDTAELFF. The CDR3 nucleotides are TGTGCCAGCAGGGAGACAGGGAAGGACACCGCGGAGCTGTTTTTT.